The 18 T cell receptor beta chains in this list originate from one sample, sequenced in a study of identifying expanded T cells in peripheral blood. Generated by immunoSEQ multiplex PCR, the TCRdb table keeps only in-frame clones and is missing some. The table records 100,000 to 150,000 clones, approximately 88% of them present only once. Sequencing used blood. The receptor set was obtained from a person aged 18 to 75 in good health.

The chain carries TRBV6-5 and TRBJ2-5; the D gene is possibly TRBD2 (5 bases). V was cut by 0 bases and J by 3 bases, with 8 bases left in between. CDR3 length: 14 residues. Germline assignment: CDR1 MNHEY and CDR2 SVGAGI. For the CDR3, the DNA is TGTGCCAGCAGTTACTCTGACGGGGAAGAGACCCAGTACTTC. Translated: CASSYSDGEETQYF.

The CDR3 loop is CASSHSDAGNEQFF. Written as DNA, the CDR3 is TGCGCCAGCAGCCATTCGGACGCGGGGAATGAGCAGTTCTTC. V is TRBV4-1 and J is TRBJ2-1; a weak D match, TRBD2 (6 bases). V was pared by 3 bases and J by 7 bases, with 13 bases between. From germline, CDR1 is MGHRA and CDR2 YSYEKL. There are 14 residues in the CDR3.

The J gene is TRBJ1-5, the V gene TRBV10-2; tentatively, D is TRBD1 (5 bases). In germline, CDR1 is WSHSY, CDR2 SAAADI. The CDR3 sequence is 13 residues long. The germline V and J ends were trimmed by 6 bases and 6 bases, with 12 bases remaining between them. This chain's CDR3 is CASSTGVSQPQHF. The CDR3 coding sequence is TGCGCCAGCAGCACGGGGGTAAGTCAGCCCCAGCATTTT.

The V and J genes are TRBV6-1 and TRBJ2-7; D gene ambiguous. The CDR3 totals 14 residues. Trimming removed 5 bases from V and 4 bases from J, with 15 bases in between. The V gene's germline CDR1 is MNHNS and CDR2 SASEGT. CDR3 loop: CASSTLRRSYEQYF. Written as DNA, the CDR3 is TGTGCCAGCAGTACCCTCAGGCGGTCATACGAGCAGTACTTC.

This chain connects TRBV5-1 to TRBJ1-2; D call uncertain. The ends were cut back, 3 bases at V and 8 bases at J, with 14 bases in the middle. This CDR3 comprises 13 residues. Germline CDR1 reads SGHRS; CDR2 reads YFSETQ. DNA for the CDR3: TGCGCCAGCAGCTGGGGAGATTGGGGAGGCTACACCTTC. It specifies CASSWGDWGGYTF.

The chain couples TRBV6-1 to TRBJ2-3; no definite D call. This CDR3 contains 13 residues. Germline V gives CDR1 MNHNS, CDR2 SASEGT. V dropped 1 base and J dropped 3 bases, with 5 bases sitting between them. CDR3 sequence: CASSEGGTDTQYF. The CDR3 DNA is TGTGCCAGCAGTGAAGGCGGTACAGATACGCAGTATTTT.

This chain links TRBV19 with TRBJ1-3, with D possibly being TRBD1 (5 bases). V was shortened by 10 bases and J by 2 bases, with 18 bases between the two germline ends. This CDR3 has 15 amino acids. Germline CDR1 and CDR2: LNHDA and SQIVND (reference sequence). In nucleotides, the CDR3 is TGTGCCATTAGGGACCTCGCCAAGCCTGGAAACACCATATATTTT. It specifies CAIRDLAKPGNTIYF.

This chain uses TRBV18 with TRBJ1-2, with 7 bases fitting TRBD1. The ends lost 6 bases at V and 8 bases at J; junction bases unmatched: 9. The CDR3 covers 13 residues. The germline V gene has CDR1 KGHSH and CDR2 LQKENI. CDR3 bases: TGTGCCAGCTCCATCGGACAGGTGGACGGCTACACCTTC. Residues: CASSIGQVDGYTF.

This chain links TRBV5-1 with TRBJ2-3; no clear D gene. Trimming took 5 bases from V and 2 from J, leaving 6 bases between them. There are 12 residues in the CDR3. The germline gives CDR1 SGHRS, CDR2 YFSETQ. CDR3 in amino acids: CASRADTDTQYF. CDR3 in DNA: TGCGCCAGCAGGGCAGACACAGATACGCAGTATTTT.

This rearrangement joins TRBV19 to TRBJ1-1; the D gene is possibly TRBD1 (5 bases). Germline V CDR1 and CDR2: LNHDA, SQIVND (reference sequence). V was cut by 6 bases and J by 1 base, with 18 bases left in between. The CDR3 is 16 amino acids. The CDR3 coding sequence is TGTGCCAGTAGGACCAGGGCCCGTGAGCAGAACACTGAAGCTTTCTTT. It codes for CASRTRAREQNTEAFF. The entire variable domain, with the rest obtained from reference TRBV19 and TRBJ1-1, is as follows: DGGITQSPKYLFRKEGQNVTLSCEQNLNHDAMYWYRQDPGQGLRLIYYSQIVNDFQKGDIAEGYSVSREKKESFPLTVTSAQKNPTAFYLCASRTRAREQNTEAFFGQGTRLTVV.

The chain couples TRBV6-1 to TRBJ2-1; D not resolved. Germline assignment: CDR1 MNHNS and CDR2 SASEGT. V dropped 3 bases and J dropped 3 bases, with 9 bases sitting between them. This CDR3 has 14 residues. CDR3 bases: TGTGCCAGCAGTGAGTATATCTACTACAATGAGCAGTTCTTC. Translated, it gives CASSEYIYYNEQFF.

The chain is built from TRBV2 and TRBJ2-5, with D perhaps matching TRBD1 (6 bases). Between the trimmed V and J ends, which lost 4 bases and 5 bases, there was a span of 11 bases. The CDR3 totals 13 residues. Per germline, CDR1 SNHLY and CDR2 FYNNEI. DNA of the CDR3: TGTGCCAGCAGTGGCAACAGGGAGGAGACCCAGTACTTC. Encoded protein: CASSGNREETQYF.

The chain links TRBV6-5 to TRBJ2-1; TRBD2 might be the D (6 bases). V was clipped by 4 bases and J by 8 bases, with 18 bases between them. Germline loops: CDR1 MNHEY, CDR2 SVGAGI. The CDR3 has 15 amino acids. CDR3 bases: TGTGCCAGCAGTTCCTCTGCGGGAAGGGACGATGAGCAGTTCTTC. This sequence encodes CASSSSAGRDDEQFF.

The chain is built from TRBV7-2 and TRBJ1-4; the D is unclear. CDR1 and CDR2 (germline): SGHTA, FQGNSA. This CDR3 contains 13 residues. V was shortened by 4 bases and J by 8 bases, with 11 bases between the two germline ends. The CDR3 nucleotides read TGTGCCAGCAGCTCCTGGACGGCCGAAAAACTGTTTTTT. Translated: CASSSWTAEKLFF.

The chain links TRBV14 to TRBJ1-1, with 7 positions matching TRBD1. The CDR3 is made up of 14 amino acids. V gave up 3 bases and J gave up 5 bases; unmatched junction bases: 6. CDR1 and CDR2 (germline): SGHDN, FVKESK. CDR3 protein: CASSHDRVWTEAFF. The CDR3 nucleotides are TGTGCCAGCAGCCATGACAGGGTTTGGACTGAAGCTTTCTTT.

The chain carries TRBV5-8 and TRBJ2-5; D call uncertain. Germline CDR1 reads SGHTS; CDR2 reads YDEGEE. V dropped 2 bases and J dropped 5 bases, with 13 bases sitting between them. This CDR3 comprises 14 residues. The chain's CDR3 is CASSFERIRETQYF. In DNA, the CDR3 is TGTGCCAGCAGCTTCGAACGGATAAGGGAGACCCAGTACTTC.

This chain joins TRBV6-5 and TRBJ1-6, with TRBD1 identical over 8 bases. The J segment lost 10 bases and the V segment lost 2 bases, leaving 1 base of the junction unmatched. In germline, CDR1 is MNHEY, CDR2 SVGAGI. The CDR3 sequence is 13 residues long. The CDR3 reads CASSYTGGSPLHF. In nucleotides, the CDR3 is TGTGCCAGCAGTTACACAGGGGGATCACCCCTCCACTTT.

The chain is built from TRBV29-1 and TRBJ1-1; tentative D call: TRBD1 (6 bases). The V gene's germline CDR1 is SQVTM and CDR2 ANQGSEA. The germline V and J ends were trimmed by 6 bases and 0 bases, with 14 bases remaining between them. The CDR3 loop spans 14 amino acids. CDR3 region: CSVGGTGMNTEAFF. CDR3 DNA sequence: TGCAGCGTCGGGGGCACAGGTATGAACACTGAAGCTTTCTTT.